This T cell receptor (beta chain) is drawn from a study of regulatory and conventional T cells in RAG deficiency. Blood CD4+ CD25-low CD127-high conventional T cells supplied the genomic DNA template. The CDR3 sequence is 12 residues long. CDR1 is SQVTM, CDR2 ANQGSEA, per germline. Only in-frame clones appear in the TCRdb table, and some are missing; sequencing was by immunoSEQ multiplex PCR. The table lists tens of thousands of clones, approximately 96% of them singletons. The same sample was also studied in work on regulatory T cells. As reported in that work: Amplification used 52 TRBV primers and 13 TRBJ primers.

The receptor's source is a human donor in good health. The V call is TRBV29-1, the J call TRBJ2-3; D is unclear. The sequencing input was CD25- CD4+ T cells sorted from blood. The CDR3 nucleotides read TGCTCCGACAAGATAAACCCAGATACGCAGTATTTT. This codes for CSDKINPDTQYF.